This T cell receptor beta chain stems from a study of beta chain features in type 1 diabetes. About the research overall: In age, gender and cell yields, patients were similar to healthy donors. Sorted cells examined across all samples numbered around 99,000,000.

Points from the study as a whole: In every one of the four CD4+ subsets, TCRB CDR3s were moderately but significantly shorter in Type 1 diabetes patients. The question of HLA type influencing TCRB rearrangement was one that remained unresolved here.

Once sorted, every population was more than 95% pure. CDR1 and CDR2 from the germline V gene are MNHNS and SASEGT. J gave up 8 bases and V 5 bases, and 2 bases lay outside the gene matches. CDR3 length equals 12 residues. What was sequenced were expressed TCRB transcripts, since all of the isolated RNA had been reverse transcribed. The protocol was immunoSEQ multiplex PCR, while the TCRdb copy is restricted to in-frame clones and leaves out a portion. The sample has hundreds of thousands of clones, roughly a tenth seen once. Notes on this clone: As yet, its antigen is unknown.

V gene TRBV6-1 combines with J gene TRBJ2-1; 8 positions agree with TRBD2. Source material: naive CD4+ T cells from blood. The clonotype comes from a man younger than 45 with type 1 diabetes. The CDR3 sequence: CASSIAGYEQFF. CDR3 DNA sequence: TGTGCCAGCAGTATAGCGGGGTATGAGCAGTTCTTC.